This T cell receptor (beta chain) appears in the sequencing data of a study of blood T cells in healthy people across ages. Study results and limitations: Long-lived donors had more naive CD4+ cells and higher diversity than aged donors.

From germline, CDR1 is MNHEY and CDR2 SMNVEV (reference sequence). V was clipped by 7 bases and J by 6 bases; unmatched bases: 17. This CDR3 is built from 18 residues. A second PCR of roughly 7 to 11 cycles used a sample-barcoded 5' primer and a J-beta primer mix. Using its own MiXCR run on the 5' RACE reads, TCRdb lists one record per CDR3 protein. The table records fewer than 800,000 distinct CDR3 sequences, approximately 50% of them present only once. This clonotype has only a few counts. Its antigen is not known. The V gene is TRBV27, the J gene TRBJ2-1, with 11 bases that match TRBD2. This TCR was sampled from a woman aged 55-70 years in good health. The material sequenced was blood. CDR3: CASKREIYSGGGSNEQFF. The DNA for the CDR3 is TGTGCCAGCAAACGTGAAATATATAGCGGGGGGGGAAGCAATGAGCAGTTCTTC.